This T cell receptor (beta chain) was captured by sequencing in a study of shared clonotypes between healthy human individuals. Profiling relied on immunoSEQ multiplex PCR, and the TCRdb table lists in-frame clones only, not all of them. This table has around 700,000 clones, less than 85% appearing once. This clone was recorded only once. The CDR3 covers 15 residues. Germline V gene lookup returns CDR1 MNHEY and CDR2 SMNVEV (reference sequence). J lost 4 bases, V lost 6 bases, and 8 bases had no gene match. The sequence was collected from a woman under 40 in good health. The chain employs TRBV27 and TRBJ2-3; TRBD2 aligns across 9 bases. The sequenced sample was memory CD4+ T cells sorted from blood. The subset was: CD45RA-negative fraction. The CDR3: CASSPLAGGSDTQYF. The CDR3 nucleotides are TGTGCCAGCAGCCCTCTGGCGGGAGGGTCAGATACGCAGTATTTT.